Listed below are T cell receptor beta chains from one sample, sequenced in a study of a mutant IDH1 vaccine in newly diagnosed glioma. Produced via immunoSEQ multiplex PCR; TCRdb's table is partial and in-frame only. The top ten clones hold 4% to 5.5% of a sample with tens of thousands of clones, more than 75% of them seen once. The antigens these receptors bind are not known. The sequenced sample was PBMCs, obtained from a glioma patient whose treatment included an IDH1 peptide vaccine. Receptor source: a woman in her thirties or forties with glioma. Some clones in this sample may be carry-over from other donors' samples. Each CDR3 is given with its conserved first and last residue.

>TRBJ1-2|16|TRBV10-3
CAISEFDRPTNYGYTF
>TRBJ1-6|16|TRBV7-9
CASSASPTGVNSPLHF
>TRBJ1-2|14|TRBV29-1
CSVVLGDWDYGYTF
>TRBJ1-1|13|TRBV4-3
CASKDRGRTEAFF
>TRBJ2-5|15|TRBV15
CATSRGERGEETQYF
>TRBJ2-6|16|TRBV5-4
CASSLYGSSGANVLTF
>TRBJ1-2|13|TRBV2
CASSSDVNYGYTF
>TRBJ1-2|15|TRBV30
CAWSRGTQPGYGYTF
>TRBJ2-3|15|TRBV7-2
CASSLVAGGVDTQYF
>TRBJ1-2|14|TRBV7-9
CASSLEGAGYGYTF
>TRBJ1-5|14|TRBV30
CAWSGGLSNQPQHF